This TCR beta chain was sequenced during a study of neoadjuvant nivolumab and ipilimumab in lung cancer. Study at large: Patients got nivolumab 3 mg/kg on days 1, 15 and 29; combination added ipilimumab 1 mg/kg day 1.

The CDR3 has 13 residues. The germline CDR1 and CDR2 sequences are LNHNV and YYDKDF (reference sequence). Deletions cut 4 bases from V and 4 bases from J, with 8 bases between. Points on this clone: Its antigen is unknown.

General study points: Compared with tumor-adjacent uninvolved lung, resected tumors showed greater richness and clonality.

Libraries were prepared by immunoSEQ multiplex PCR; TCRdb keeps only in-frame clonotypes and omits some of them. The sample consists of roughly 45,000 clones, around 88% of them appearing once. The sequences come from blood, collected before neoadjuvant nivolumab, alone or with ipilimumab. The chain joins TRBV15 to TRBJ2-1, with D tentatively TRBD2 (6 bases). This TCR derives from an adult with non-small cell lung cancer. Some clones in this sample may be carry-over from other donors' samples. In nucleotides, the CDR3 is TGTGCCACCAGCAACGCGGGATACAATGAGCAGTTCTTC. Protein product: CATSNAGYNEQFF.